This entry lists 18 T cell receptor beta chains sequenced from one sample in a study of T cells after yellow fever vaccination. TCRdb re-called the 5' RACE reads with MiXCR, one entry per CDR3 protein. The sample carries hundreds of thousands of distinct CDR3 sequences, approximately 13% recorded once. The sample here was PBMCs, taken on the day of the yellow fever booster vaccination. Every receptor here comes from a man aged 25-45 years who received the YFV17D yellow fever vaccine.

This rearrangement joins TRBV20-1 to TRBJ1-5; tentatively, D is TRBD1 (5 bases). Germline values: CDR1 DFQATT, CDR2 SNEGSKA (reference sequence). Trimming stripped 3 bases from V and 2 bases from J, with 14 bases between. The CDR3 extends over 15 amino acids. The chain's CDR3 is CSASEGSIRNQPQHF. CDR3 DNA sequence: TGCAGTGCTAGCGAGGGGTCGATACGCAATCAGCCCCAGCATTTT.

This clonotype was recorded many times. The CDR3 protein is CATSDFPNRGGDNEQFF. CDR3 nucleotide sequence: TGTGCCACCAGTGATTTCCCCAACAGGGGAGGGGACAATGAGCAGTTCTTC. V gene TRBV24-1 combines with J gene TRBJ2-1, with D perhaps matching TRBD1 or TRBD2 (7 bases each). The CDR3 has 17 residues. The germline V gene has CDR1 KGHDR and CDR2 SFDVKD. V lost 1 base and J 5 bases, leaving 17 bases between the germline ends.

The table lists this clonotype with a few counts. The chain has TRBV20-1 and TRBJ2-1; TRBD2 aligns across 10 bases. The ends lost 5 bases at V and 9 bases at J; junction bases unmatched: 7. Germline CDR1 reads DFQATT; CDR2 reads SNEGSKA (reference sequence). CDR3 length equals 13 residues. In DNA form, the CDR3 reads TGCAGTGCTCCGGGACTAGCGTGGAGTGAGCAGTTCTTC. It is translated as CSAPGLAWSEQFF.

The chain couples TRBV20-1 to TRBJ2-5; perhaps TRBD1 as D (5 bases). The CDR3 is 16 residues long. Germline assignment: CDR1 DFQATT and CDR2 SNEGSKA (reference sequence). V was trimmed by 4 bases and J by 5 bases, leaving 23 bases between them. CDR3 in DNA: TGCAGTGCTATTTTTTCTGCAGGGCGGTCGGTCGAGACCCAGTACTTC. It codes for CSAIFSAGRSVETQYF.

This clonotype was counted only a few times. V gene TRBV3-1 combines with J gene TRBJ2-3, with 10 bases lining up with TRBD2. Germline V CDR1 and CDR2: LGHDT, YNNKEL (reference sequence). The CDR3 consists of 15 residues. V trimming: 6 bases; J trimming: 0 bases; junction bases outside the gene matches: 3. The DNA of the CDR3 is TGTGCCAGCAGTCCGACTAGCGGGAGCACAGATACGCAGTATTTT. Translated, it gives CASSPTSGSTDTQYF.

This clonotype was observed a handful of times. The V call is TRBV5-1, the J call TRBJ2-2, with unresolved D. Trimming shortened V by 7 bases and J by 0 bases, and 10 bases separated the two germline ends. CDR1 and CDR2 from the germline V gene are SGHRS and YFSETQ. This CDR3 has 14 residues. CDR3 nucleotide sequence: TGCGCCAGCGAGTATATGCCGAACACCGGGGAGCTGTTTTTT. Translating it yields CASEYMPNTGELFF.

On this clonotype: This is likely a read error, given that the CDR3 carries no conserved phenylalanine or tryptophan at its end. The V gene is TRBV18, the J gene TRBJ2-3; D gene unclear. V lost 3 bases and J lost 4, with 11 bases in between. The CDR3 length is 14 residues. Germline CDR1 and CDR2: KGHSH and LQKENI. In DNA, the CDR3 is TGTGCCAGCTCACCTGTACCCGGACCAGATACGCAGTATTTA. Protein: CASSPVPGPDTQYL.

The chain carries TRBV20-1 and TRBJ2-1; no clear D gene. V lost 1 base to trimming and J lost 9 bases, with 13 bases between them. The germline gives CDR1 DFQATT, CDR2 SNEGSKA (reference sequence). This CDR3 contains 13 residues. In DNA form, the CDR3 reads TGCAGTGCTAGAGGGGCCAAAATGTCTGAGCAGTTCTTC. This codes for CSARGAKMSEQFF.

The gene calls are TRBV18 and TRBJ2-2; D gene uncertain. The CDR3 is 14 amino acids. The germline V gene has CDR1 KGHSH and CDR2 LQKENI. V shed 0 bases and J shed 15 bases, with 17 bases lying between them. This CDR3 is CASSPPITPDVVFF. DNA of the CDR3: TGTGCCAGCTCACCACCAATAACCCCAGACGTGGTGTTTTTT.

The sample holds many counts of this clonotype. The chain links TRBV4-3 to TRBJ2-7, with TRBD1 matching 8 bases. With 3 bases clipped from V and 4 bases from J, the junction kept 2 bases outside the gene matches. The CDR3 is 13 amino acids. Per the germline V gene, CDR1 is LGHNA and CDR2 is YSLEER. The CDR3 bases are TGCGCCAGCAGCCAGAGACAGGGGTACGAGCAGTACTTC. This translates into CASSQRQGYEQYF.

The V gene is TRBV10-1, the J gene TRBJ2-1; 9 bases line up with TRBD2. J was trimmed by 8 bases and V by 6 bases; bases with no gene match: 14. The CDR3 totals 16 residues. The germline V gene encodes CDR1 WNHNN and CDR2 SYGVQD (reference sequence). CDR3 region: CASSPYSGSIGDEQFF. The CDR3 coding sequence is TGCGCCAGCAGCCCTTATAGCGGGAGCATTGGCGATGAGCAGTTCTTC.

The rearrangement uses TRBV5-6 and TRBJ2-3; 7 nucleotides agree with TRBD2. The V and J ends lost 4 bases and 4 bases, in that order; junction bases with no gene match: 6. The V gene's germline CDR1 is SGHDT and CDR2 YYEEEE. The CDR3 covers 14 residues. The CDR3 region is CASSGLAASDTQYF. CDR3 DNA: TGTGCCAGCAGCGGGCTAGCGGCCTCAGATACGCAGTATTTT.

The J gene is TRBJ2-1, the V gene TRBV20-1; 10 bases agree with TRBD2. V trimming: 5 bases; J trimming: 6 bases; junction bases outside the gene matches: 10. This CDR3 has 15 residues. Germline CDR1 and CDR2: DFQATT and SNEGSKA (reference sequence). CDR3 DNA: TGCAGTGCTGGGGGTGGAAGCGGGAGGGTCAATGAGCAGTTCTTC. Its protein is CSAGGGSGRVNEQFF.

The chain joins TRBV7-9 to TRBJ2-3, with 7 nucleotides matching TRBD2. The length of the CDR3 is 17 residues. Looked up from germline, CDR1 is SEHNR and CDR2 is FQNEAQ (reference sequence). V gave up 3 bases and J gave up 3 bases; unmatched junction bases: 12. Here the CDR3 reads CASSFTSPSGVTDTQYF. The CDR3 region has the DNA TGTGCCAGCAGCTTCACGTCACCTAGCGGCGTGACAGATACGCAGTATTTT.

This clonotype has a count of ten or more. The chain links TRBV13 to TRBJ2-6; unclear D gene. Germline CDR1 reads PRHDT; CDR2 reads FYEKMQ (reference sequence). V was trimmed by 1 base and J by 0 bases, leaving 7 bases between them. The CDR3 sequence is 16 residues long. The CDR3 sequence: CASSLAVFSGANVLTF. CDR3 sequence (DNA): TGTGCCAGCAGCTTAGCGGTCTTCTCTGGGGCCAACGTCCTGACTTTC. Full variable domain (missing parts from reference TRBV13 and TRBJ2-6): AAGVIQSPRHLIKEKRETATLKCYPIPRHDTVYWYQQGPGQDPQFLISFYEKMQSDKGSIPDRFSAQQFSDYHSELNMSSLELGDSALYFCASSLAVFSGANVLTFGAGSRLTVL.

This clonotype was found many times. V and J are TRBV7-6 and TRBJ2-5; D is possibly TRBD2 (5 bases). Germline V gene sequence: CDR1 SGHVS, CDR2 FNYEAQ. CDR3 length: 13 amino acids. V dropped 3 bases and J dropped 7 bases, with 12 bases sitting between them. The CDR3 nucleotides read TGTGCCAGCAGCTTGAGGGAGAAAGGGACCCAGTACTTC. It is translated as CASSLREKGTQYF.

The chain combines TRBV4-2 with TRBJ2-5; 14 bases are shared with TRBD2. Trimming cost V 4 bases and J 4 bases; bases outside gene matches: 5. Germline V lookup: CDR1 LGHNA, CDR2 YNFKEQ. CDR3 length: 16 residues. The CDR3 spells CASSLRLAGGGETQYF. In DNA, the CDR3 is TGTGCCAGCAGCCTGCGACTAGCGGGAGGGGGAGAGACCCAGTACTTC.

This clonotype turned up a few times. This chain uses TRBV9 with TRBJ2-2; D might be TRBD1 (5 bases). Trimming shortened V by 3 bases and J by 6 bases, and 12 bases separated the two germline ends. Germline V gene sequence: CDR1 SGDLS, CDR2 YYNGEE. CDR3 size: 14 residues. CDR3 nucleotides: TGTGCCAGCAGCGCTCAGGGTGGATCCGGGGAGCTGTTTTTT. Its translation: CASSAQGGSGELFF.